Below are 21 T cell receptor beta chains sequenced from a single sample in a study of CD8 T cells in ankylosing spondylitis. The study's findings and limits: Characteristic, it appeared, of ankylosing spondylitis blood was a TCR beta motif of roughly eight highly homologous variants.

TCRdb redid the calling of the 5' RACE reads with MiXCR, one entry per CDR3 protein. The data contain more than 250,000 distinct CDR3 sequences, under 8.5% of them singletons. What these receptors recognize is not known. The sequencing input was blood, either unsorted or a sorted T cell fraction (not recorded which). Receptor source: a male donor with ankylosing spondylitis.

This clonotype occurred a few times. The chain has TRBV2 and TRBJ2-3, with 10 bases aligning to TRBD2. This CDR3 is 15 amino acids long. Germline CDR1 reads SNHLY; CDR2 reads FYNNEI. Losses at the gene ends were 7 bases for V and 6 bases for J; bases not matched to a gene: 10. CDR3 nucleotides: TGTGCCAGCACCCCCCTTACTAGCGGGACTGATACGCAGTATTTT. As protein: CASTPLTSGTDTQYF.

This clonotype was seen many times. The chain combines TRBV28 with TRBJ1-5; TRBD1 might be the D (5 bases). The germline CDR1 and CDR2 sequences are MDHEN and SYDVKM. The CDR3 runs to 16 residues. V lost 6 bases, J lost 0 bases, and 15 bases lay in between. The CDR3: CASRRTGTHSNQPQHF. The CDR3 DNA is TGTGCCAGCAGACGCACCGGGACGCATAGCAATCAGCCCCAGCATTTT.

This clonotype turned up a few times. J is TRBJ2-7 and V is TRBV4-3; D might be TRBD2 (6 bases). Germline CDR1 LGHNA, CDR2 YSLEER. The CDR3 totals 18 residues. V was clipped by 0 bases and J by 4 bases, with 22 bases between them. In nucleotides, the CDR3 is TGCGCCAGCAGCCAAGATTTGGGCGGGGACCGGTCTTCATACGAGCAGTACTTC. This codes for CASSQDLGGDRSSYEQYF.

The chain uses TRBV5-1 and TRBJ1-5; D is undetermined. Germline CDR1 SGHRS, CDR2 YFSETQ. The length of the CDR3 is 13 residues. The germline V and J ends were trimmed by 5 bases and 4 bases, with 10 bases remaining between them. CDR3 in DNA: TGCGCCAGCAGGTTTGTGCCTAATCAGCCCCAGCATTTT. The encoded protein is CASRFVPNQPQHF.

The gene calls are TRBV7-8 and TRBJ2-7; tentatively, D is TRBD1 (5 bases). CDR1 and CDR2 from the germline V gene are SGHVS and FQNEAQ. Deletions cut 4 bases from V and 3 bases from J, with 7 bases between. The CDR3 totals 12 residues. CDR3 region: CASSSDNYEQYF. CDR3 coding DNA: TGTGCCAGCAGCTCGGACAACTACGAGCAGTACTTC.

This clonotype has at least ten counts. The DNA for the CDR3 is TGCGCCAGCAGCCCCCGGCCGGGACAGGGTAAAATTGAAGCTTTCTTT. Translated, it gives CASSPRPGQGKIEAFF. The chain joins TRBV4-3 to TRBJ1-1; 9 bases align to TRBD1. The V segment lost 4 bases and the J segment 7 bases; nucleotides outside the gene matches: 13. Per the germline V gene, CDR1 is LGHNA and CDR2 is YSLEER. CDR3 size: 16 residues.

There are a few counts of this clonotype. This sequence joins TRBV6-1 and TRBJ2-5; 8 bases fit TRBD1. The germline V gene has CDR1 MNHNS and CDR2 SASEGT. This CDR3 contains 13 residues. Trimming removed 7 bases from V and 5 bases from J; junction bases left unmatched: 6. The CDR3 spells CASNRQGLETQYF. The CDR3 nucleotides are TGTGCCAGCAACCGACAGGGGTTGGAGACCCAGTACTTC.

Here the CDR3 reads CASSRGGNNYGYTF. The CDR3 DNA follows: TGTGCCAGCAGCCGAGGGGGAAATAACTATGGCTACACCTTC. This rearrangement joins TRBV6-2 or TRBV6-3 to TRBJ1-2, with D possibly matching TRBD1 (6 bases). The CDR3 sequence is 14 residues long. Germline V gives CDR1 MNHEY, CDR2 SVGEGT. V was shortened by 6 bases and J by 1 base, with 12 bases between the two germline ends.

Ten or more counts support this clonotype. The CDR3 DNA sequence: TGTGCCAGCAGTTTAATCAGGCTAGCGGCTTACAATGAGCAGTTCTTC. Translating it yields CASSLIRLAAYNEQFF. This chain links TRBV12-3 or TRBV12-4 with TRBJ2-1, with 7 bases lining up with TRBD2. This CDR3 is 16 amino acids long. The junction had 8 bases not matched to a gene; V was cut back by 2 bases and J by 4 bases.

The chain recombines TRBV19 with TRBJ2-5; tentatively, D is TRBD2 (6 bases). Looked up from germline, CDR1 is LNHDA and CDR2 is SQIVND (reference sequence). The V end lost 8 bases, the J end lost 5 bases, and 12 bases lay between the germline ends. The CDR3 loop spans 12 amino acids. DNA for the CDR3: TGTGCCAGTGGGGCAGGGAGGGAGACCCAGTACTTC. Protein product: CASGAGRETQYF. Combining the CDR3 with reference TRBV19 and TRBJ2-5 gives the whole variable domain DGGITQSPKYLFRKEGQNVTLSCEQNLNHDAMYWYRQDPGQGLRLIYYSQIVNDFQKGDIAEGYSVSREKKESFPLTVTSAQKNPTAFYLCASGAGRETQYFGPGTRLLVL.

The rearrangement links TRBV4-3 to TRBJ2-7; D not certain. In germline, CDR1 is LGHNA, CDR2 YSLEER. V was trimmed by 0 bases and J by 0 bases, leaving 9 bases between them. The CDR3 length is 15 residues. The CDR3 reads CASSQERVNSYEQYF. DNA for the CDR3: TGCGCCAGCAGCCAAGAACGGGTCAACTCCTACGAGCAGTACTTC.

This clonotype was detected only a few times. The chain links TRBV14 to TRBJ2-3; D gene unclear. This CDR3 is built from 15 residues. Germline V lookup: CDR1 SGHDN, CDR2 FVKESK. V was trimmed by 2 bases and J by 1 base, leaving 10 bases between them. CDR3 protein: CASSQLGFGTDTQYF. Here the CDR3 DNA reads TGTGCCAGCAGCCAACTAGGGTTCGGCACAGATACGCAGTATTTT. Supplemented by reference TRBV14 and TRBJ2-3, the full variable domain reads EAGVTQFPSHSVIEKGQTVTLRCDPISGHDNLYWYRRVMGKEIKFLLHFVKESKQDESGMPNNRFLAERTGGTYSTLKVQPAELEDSGVYFCASSQLGFGTDTQYFGPGTRLTVL.

The CDR3 DNA sequence: TGTGCCAGCAGTTACCCGGGGGGACAGGGCCTTAGGCGGCACCAACCGGACGATTACGAGCAGTACTTC. Its protein product is CASSYPGGQGLRRHQPDDYEQYF. The V and J genes are TRBV6-2 or TRBV6-3 and TRBJ2-7, with 9 bases that match TRBD1. This CDR3 has 23 amino acids. Germline V gene sequence: CDR1 MNHEY, CDR2 SVGEGT. J lost 4 bases, V lost 2 bases, and 30 bases had no gene match.

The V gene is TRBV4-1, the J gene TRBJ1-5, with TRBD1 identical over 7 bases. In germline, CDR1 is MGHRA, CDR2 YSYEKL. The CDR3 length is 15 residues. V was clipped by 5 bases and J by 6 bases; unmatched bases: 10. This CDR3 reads CASSILTGSGQPQHF. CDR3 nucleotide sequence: TGCGCCAGCAGCATATTGACAGGGTCCGGTCAGCCCCAGCATTTT.

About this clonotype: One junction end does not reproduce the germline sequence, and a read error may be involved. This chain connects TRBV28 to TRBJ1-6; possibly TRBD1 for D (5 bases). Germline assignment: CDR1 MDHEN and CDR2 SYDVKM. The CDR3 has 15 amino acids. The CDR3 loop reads CASSSSGTYNSPLHF. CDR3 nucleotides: TGTGCCAGCAGTTCTTCCGGGACCTACAATTCACCCCTCCACTTT.

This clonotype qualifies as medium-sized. The CDR3 sequence is CASSSPTRSLSYEQYF. The CDR3 DNA sequence: TGTGCCAGCAGTTCCCCCACCCGGAGTCTGTCCTACGAGCAGTACTTC. V is TRBV12-3 or TRBV12-4 and J is TRBJ2-7; D gene uncertain. The CDR3 is 16 residues long. Trimming pared 4 bases from V and 1 base from J, leaving 17 bases between.

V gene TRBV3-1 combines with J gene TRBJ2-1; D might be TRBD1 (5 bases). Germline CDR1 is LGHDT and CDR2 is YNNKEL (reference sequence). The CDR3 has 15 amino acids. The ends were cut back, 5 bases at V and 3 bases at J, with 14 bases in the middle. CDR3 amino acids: CASSADLGRYNEQFF. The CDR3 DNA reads TGTGCCAGCAGCGCCGACCTGGGGCGCTACAATGAGCAGTTCTTC.

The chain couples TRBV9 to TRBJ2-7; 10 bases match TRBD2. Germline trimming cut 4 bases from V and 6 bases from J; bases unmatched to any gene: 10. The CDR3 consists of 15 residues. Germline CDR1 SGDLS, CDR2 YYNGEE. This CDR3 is CASSLTAGGPGEQYF. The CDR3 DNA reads TGTGCCAGCAGCCTAACAGCGGGAGGGCCTGGCGAGCAGTACTTC.

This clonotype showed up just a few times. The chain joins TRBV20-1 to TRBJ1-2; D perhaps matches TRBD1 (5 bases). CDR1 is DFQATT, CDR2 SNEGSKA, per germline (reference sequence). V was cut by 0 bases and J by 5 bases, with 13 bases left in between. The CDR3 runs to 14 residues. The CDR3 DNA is TGCAGTGCTAGAGATCAGAGGGCAGGGTATGGCTACACCTTC. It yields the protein CSARDQRAGYGYTF.

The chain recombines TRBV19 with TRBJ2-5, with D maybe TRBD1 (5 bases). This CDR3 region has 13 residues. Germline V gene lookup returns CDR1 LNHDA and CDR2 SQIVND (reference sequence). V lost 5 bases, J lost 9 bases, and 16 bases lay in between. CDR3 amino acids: CASSWQGQGAQYF. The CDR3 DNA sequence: TGTGCCAGTAGTTGGCAGGGCCAAGGAGCCCAGTACTTC.

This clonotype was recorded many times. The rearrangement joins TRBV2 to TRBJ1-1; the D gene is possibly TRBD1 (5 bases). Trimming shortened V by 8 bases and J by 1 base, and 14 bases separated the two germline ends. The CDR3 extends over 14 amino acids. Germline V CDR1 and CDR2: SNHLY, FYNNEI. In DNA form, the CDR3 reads TGTGCCAGCTCGGGGAGGGGCGGGAACACTGAAGCTTTCTTT. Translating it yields CASSGRGGNTEAFF.